The 28 T cell receptor beta chains in this list originate from one sample, sequenced in a study of T cells in localized non-small cell lung cancer. Assay used: immunoSEQ multiplex PCR; TCRdb lists only in-frame clones, some missing. The sample lists about 3,000 clones; roughly 25% were seen once. The sample in question was lung tumor tissue, obtained before any cancer treatment. All receptors come from a man between 40 and 75 years old with stage III lung adenocarcinoma.

V usage is TRBV29-1 and J usage is TRBJ2-7, with D possibly being TRBD1 (5 bases). This CDR3 has 13 amino acids. Germline CDR1 SQVTM, CDR2 ANQGSEA. V shed 4 bases and J shed 3 bases, with 13 bases lying between them. CDR3 DNA sequence: TGCAGCGTTGTTACCGTTCAGGGCTACGAGCAGTACTTC. Translation: CSVVTVQGYEQYF.

This sequence joins TRBV7-1 and TRBJ2-7; TRBD1 aligns across 9 bases. TRBV7-1 is an ORF, with its function uncertain. V trimming: 3 bases; J trimming: 7 bases; junction bases outside the gene matches: 4. The CDR3 sequence is 13 residues long. The CDR3 nucleotides read TGTGCCAGCAGCTCGGGACAGGGTGAGGAGCAGTACTTC. The encoded protein is CASSSGQGEEQYF.

This chain uses TRBV15 with TRBJ1-1, with 7 positions matching TRBD1. J was trimmed by 3 bases and V by 3 bases; bases with no gene match: 7. Germline values: CDR1 LNHNV, CDR2 YYDKDF (reference sequence). The CDR3 spans 15 residues. CDR3 sequence: CATSRRSQGDTEAFF. The CDR3 nucleotides read TGTGCCACCAGCAGGCGCTCGCAGGGGGACACTGAAGCTTTCTTT. The full variable domain, in which reference TRBV15 and TRBJ1-1 provide the parts outside the CDR3, is DAMVIQNPRYQVTQFGKPVTLSCSQTLNHNVMYWYQQKSSQAPKLLFHYYDKDFNNEADTPDNFQSRRPNTSFCFLDIRSPGLGDTAMYLCATSRRSQGDTEAFFGQGTRLTVV.

This clone qualifies as medium-sized. The V gene is TRBV4-1, the J gene TRBJ2-1; 8 bases align to TRBD2. This CDR3 comprises 15 residues. The ends lost 0 bases at V and 10 bases at J; junction bases unmatched: 8. Germline lookup yields CDR1 MGHRA and CDR2 YSYEKL. The CDR3: CASSQDHLSGDEQFF. The CDR3, as DNA: TGCGCCAGCAGCCAAGATCATCTTAGCGGGGACGAGCAGTTCTTC.

This clone has just a few counts. J is TRBJ1-2 and V is TRBV2; the match to TRBD1 covers 7 bases. Losses at the gene ends were 5 bases for V and 0 bases for J; bases not matched to a gene: 12. Germline V gives CDR1 SNHLY, CDR2 FYNNEI. The CDR3 extends over 17 amino acids. The CDR3: CASSLYQDRQANYGYTF. The CDR3 nucleotides read TGTGCCAGCAGTCTCTACCAGGACAGGCAAGCTAACTATGGCTACACCTTC.

The rearrangement uses TRBV6-8 and TRBJ2-3; TRBD2 matches 12 bases. The J segment lost 11 bases and the V segment lost 0 bases, leaving 6 bases of the junction unmatched. The V gene's germline CDR1 is MNHGY and CDR2 SAAAGT. This CDR3 contains 15 residues. CDR3 coding DNA: TGTGCCAGCAGTTACTCTCTAGCGGGGGGGTCAGGGCAGTATTTT. This encodes CASSYSLAGGSGQYF.

The gene calls are TRBV11-3 and TRBJ2-2; tentatively, D is TRBD1 (6 bases). Per germline, CDR1 SGHNT and CDR2 YENEEA. Trimming pared 8 bases from V and 4 bases from J, leaving 14 bases between. This CDR3 region has 14 residues. The CDR3 spells CASARTETTGELFF. The DNA for the CDR3 is TGTGCCAGCGCTCGGACAGAGACCACCGGGGAGCTGTTTTTT.

This clone is labeled medium-sized. The chain is built from TRBV9 and TRBJ2-7, with D perhaps TRBD1 (6 bases). Trimming pared 4 bases from V and 0 bases from J, leaving 8 bases between. This CDR3 spans 13 amino acids. Germline V lookup: CDR1 SGDLS, CDR2 YYNGEE. This CDR3 reads CASSRGFSYEQYF. The DNA of the CDR3 is TGTGCCAGCAGCAGGGGGTTCTCCTACGAGCAGTACTTC.

There are a few counts of this clone. This chain links TRBV1 with TRBJ2-1; TRBD2 is the table's D call, not checked against the DNA. TRBV1 is a pseudogene locus. The CDR3 totals 18 residues. This CDR3 is CASSQRTSGGAAYNEQFF. In nucleotides, the CDR3 is TGCGCCAGCAGCCAACGGACTAGCGGGGGGGCTGCCTACAATGAGCAGTTCTTC.

This chain links TRBV6-8 with TRBJ1-1; D call uncertain. Trimming shortened V by 4 bases and J by 1 base, and 10 bases separated the two germline ends. This CDR3 region has 14 residues. The germline CDR1 and CDR2 sequences are MNHGY and SAAAGT. CDR3 in DNA: TGTGCCAGCAGTTCTAGGGCGAAGAACACTGAAGCTTTCTTT. Protein product: CASSSRAKNTEAFF.

The table lists this clone with a few counts. This chain connects TRBV11-3 to TRBJ2-7, with 7 positions matching TRBD2. Per the germline V gene, CDR1 is SGHNT and CDR2 is YENEEA. Losses at the gene ends were 4 bases for V and 3 bases for J; bases not matched to a gene: 9. The CDR3 covers 15 residues. CDR3 sequence: CASSSNPSGFYEQYF. CDR3 DNA: TGTGCCAGCAGCTCCAACCCTAGCGGTTTCTACGAGCAGTACTTC.

This clone is termed medium-sized. The V call is TRBV11-3, the J call TRBJ1-1; TRBD1 aligns across 7 bases. CDR1 and CDR2 from the germline V gene are SGHNT and YENEEA. This CDR3 is built from 14 residues. With V trimmed by 6 bases and J by 11 bases, 15 bases remained unmatched. CDR3 DNA: TGTGCCAGCAGGGCCGGGACAGCCTCTACACGGGCTTTCTTT. The encoded protein is CASRAGTASTRAFF.

The V gene is TRBV14, the J gene TRBJ2-1, with a possible D match to TRBD2 (5 bases). This CDR3 contains 15 residues. From germline, CDR1 is SGHDN and CDR2 FVKESK. Trimming removed 4 bases at V and 4 bases at J, with 14 bases between. In nucleotides, the CDR3 is TGTGCCAGCAGCCGTAGCGCCTATCAGTACAATGAGCAGTTCTTC. Translating gives CASSRSAYQYNEQFF.

The table lists this clone with a few counts. The V and J genes are TRBV6-8 and TRBJ2-1, with 10 bases that match TRBD2. This CDR3 is 16 amino acids long. Germline CDR1 and CDR2: MNHGY and SAAAGT. The junction had 8 bases not matched to a gene; V was cut back by 0 bases and J by 9 bases. The CDR3: CASSYSPAGGVSEQFF. The CDR3 DNA sequence: TGTGCCAGCAGTTACTCGCCAGCGGGGGGGGTAAGTGAGCAGTTCTTC.

The chain has TRBV9 and TRBJ2-3; 8 bases match TRBD2. There are 16 residues in the CDR3. V lost 4 bases, J lost 6 bases, and 13 bases stayed unmatched. Germline values: CDR1 SGDLS, CDR2 YYNGEE. The CDR3 is CASSPLVGGGWDTQYF. The CDR3 bases are TGTGCCAGCAGCCCCCTCGTCGGGGGGGGGTGGGATACGCAGTATTTT.

Judged by abundance, this clone is medium-sized (0.01 to 0.1%). V is TRBV6-8 and J is TRBJ1-5, with D tentatively TRBD1 (6 bases). V lost 0 bases and J lost 4, with 22 bases in between. CDR3 length: 19 amino acids. Per germline, CDR1 MNHGY and CDR2 SAAAGT. Written as DNA, the CDR3 is TGTGCCAGCAGTTACTCCCTGGGGGCGGCAGGGGTTGGAAATCAGCCCCAGCATTTT. Encoded protein: CASSYSLGAAGVGNQPQHF.

This clone has more than one count but fewer than ten. The rearrangement uses TRBV30 and TRBJ1-5, with D possibly being TRBD1 (5 bases). Germline CDR1 GTSNPN, CDR2 SVGIG (reference sequence). Trimming stripped 0 bases from V and 3 bases from J, with 15 bases between. CDR3 length: 16 amino acids. CDR3 protein: CAWSVSVGRVNQPQHF. CDR3 sequence (DNA): TGTGCCTGGAGTGTATCAGTGGGCAGGGTCAATCAGCCCCAGCATTTT. Full variable domain (outside the CDR3, taken from reference TRBV30 and TRBJ1-5): SQTIHQWPATLVQPVGSPLSLECTVEGTSNPNLYWYRQAAGRGLQLLFYSVGIGQISSEVPQNLSASRPQDRQFILSSKKLLLSDSGFYLCAWSVSVGRVNQPQHFGDGTRLSIL.

This clone was detected only a few times. The chain has TRBV9 and TRBJ2-7; 9 bases align to TRBD2. V was pared by 1 base and J by 2 bases, with 13 bases of the junction left unmatched. Looked up from germline, CDR1 is SGDLS and CDR2 is YYNGEE. CDR3 length equals 18 residues. CDR3 protein: CASSVHPGERGAPYEQYF. CDR3 coding DNA: TGTGCCAGCAGCGTACACCCCGGGGAGCGGGGGGCCCCCTACGAGCAGTACTTC.

This clone appeared a few times. Its ends do not fully match the called genes, so a read error is possible. The DNA contains a base that is ambiguous or unread; its residue becomes X. This rearrangement joins TRBV6-8 to TRBJ1-2; D is perhaps TRBD1 (6 bases). The CDR3 runs 13 residues. Germline V gene data show CDR1 as MNHGY and CDR2 as SAAAGT. CDR3 amino acids: CAXSPGGPGGYTF. The DNA of the CDR3 is TGTGCCARCAGTCCGGGGGGGCCTGGAGGCTACACCTTC.

This clone showed up just a few times. The chain links TRBV28 to TRBJ1-1; the D gene is possibly TRBD1 (5 bases). V was clipped by 6 bases and J by 0 bases, with 14 bases between them. The CDR3 runs to 15 residues. Germline CDR1 is MDHEN and CDR2 is SYDVKM. The CDR3: CASRHFGDLNTEAFF. CDR3 in DNA: TGTGCCAGCAGGCATTTTGGGGACTTGAACACTGAAGCTTTCTTT.

This clone was seen only a few times. The V call is TRBV19, the J call TRBJ1-5, with D possibly TRBD1 on 6 matching bases. Germline CDR1 LNHDA, CDR2 SQIVND (reference sequence). Between the trimmed V and J ends, which lost 9 bases and 4 bases, there was a span of 10 bases. The CDR3 loop spans 12 amino acids. In DNA, the CDR3 is TGTGCCAGCCAGGGGCCGAATCAGCCCCAGCATTTT. Amino acid sequence: CASQGPNQPQHF.

The chain is built from TRBV29-1 and TRBJ1-2; TRBD1 might be the D (6 bases). The CDR3 is 12 residues long. Germline V gene data show CDR1 as SQVTM and CDR2 as ANQGSEA. Trimming took off 6 bases at V and 6 bases at J, with 14 bases between the two ends. CDR3 DNA: TGCAGCGTGATCGAACAGGGTAATGGCTACACCTTC. Its translation: CSVIEQGNGYTF.

The chain links TRBV6-8 to TRBJ2-2, with D hard to call. CDR1 and CDR2 (germline): MNHGY, SAAAGT. This CDR3 comprises 13 residues. Trimming pared 6 bases from V and 6 bases from J, leaving 11 bases between. DNA for the CDR3: TGTGCCAGCAGCCGGAGAGAAGCCGGGGAGCTGTTTTTT. The encoded protein is CASSRREAGELFF.

This clone was detected only once. The chain joins TRBV18 to TRBJ1-2; D possibly corresponds to TRBD1 (6 bases). This CDR3 has 15 residues. CDR1 KGHSH and CDR2 LQKENI come from the germline V gene. Trimming shortened V by 2 bases and J by 7 bases, and 17 bases separated the two germline ends. For the CDR3, the DNA is TGTGCCAGCTCACCAGACTCCGCCAGGGGAAGTGGCTACACCTTC. It translates to CASSPDSARGSGYTF.

This clone is medium-sized (0.01 to 0.1%) within its sample. The J gene is TRBJ2-5, the V gene TRBV9; D gene ambiguous. The length of the CDR3 is 13 residues. In germline, CDR1 is SGDLS, CDR2 YYNGEE. V was pared by 4 bases and J by 0 bases, with 7 bases between. CDR3 residues: CASSLTYQETQYF. CDR3 bases: TGTGCCAGCAGCCTTACGTACCAAGAGACCCAGTACTTC.

This clone was detected only once. The chain joins TRBV16 to TRBJ2-7, with TRBD2 as a possible D gene (7 bases). Per the germline V gene, CDR1 is KGHSY and CDR2 is FQNENV. The CDR3 has 16 amino acids. V shed 4 bases and J shed 5 bases, with 21 bases lying between them. CDR3 nucleotide sequence: TGTGCCAGCAGCCTTTCCCGGGGGGCGAGGTTCAACGAGCAGTACTTC. This translates into CASSLSRGARFNEQYF. Using reference TRBV16 and TRBJ2-7 for the parts outside the CDR3, the full variable domain is GEEVAQTPKHLVRGEGQKAKLYCAPIKGHSYVFWYQQVLKNEFKFLISFQNENVFDETGMPKERFSAKCLPNSPCSLEIQATKLEDSAVYFCASSLSRGARFNEQYFGPGTRLTVT.

J is TRBJ2-1 and V is TRBV9, with D perhaps matching TRBD2 (5 bases). V was cut by 4 bases and J by 0 bases, with 11 bases left in between. CDR1 SGDLS and CDR2 YYNGEE come from the germline V gene. This CDR3 comprises 15 residues. The CDR3 reads CASSPGRSSYNEQFF. The CDR3 DNA follows: TGTGCCAGCAGCCCGGGGAGAAGCTCCTACAATGAGCAGTTCTTC.

In this sample, this clone is medium-sized. This chain joins TRBV23-1 and TRBJ2-1; D might be TRBD1 or TRBD2, each matching 5 bases. TRBV23-1 is an open reading frame, and its role is uncertain. The CDR3 extends over 16 amino acids. V lost 6 bases to trimming and J lost 1 base, with 16 bases between them. CDR3 protein: CASSPEVGESYNEQFF. The CDR3 DNA follows: TGCGCCAGCAGCCCGGAGGTAGGGGAATCCTACAATGAGCAGTTCTTC.